This T cell receptor beta chain was sequenced during a study of T cell responses to AZD1222 COVID-19 vaccine. Germline V gives CDR1 SGDLS, CDR2 YYNGEE. Deletions cut 1 base from V and 7 bases from J, with 11 bases between. The CDR3 has 13 residues. Doses given second, at about 4 or about 12 weeks, were pooled. Points from the study as a whole: When two AZD1222 doses had been given, Spike-specific TCR breadth and depth rose. The peak T cell response came first, and repertoires were sampled only after it. Baseline serology detected seropositivity in only a handful of AZD1222 recipients.

Libraries were prepared by immunoSEQ multiplex PCR; TCRdb keeps only in-frame clonotypes and omits some of them. This table holds around 100,000 clones, over 75% found once. A note on this clone: Its cognate antigen is unknown.

The rearrangement links TRBV9 to TRBJ1-2; unclear D gene. The starting material was peripheral blood, obtained 28 days after the second AZD1222 dose. The clonotype was recovered from an adult who received the AZD1222 COVID-19 vaccine. The CDR3: CASSVTPASGYTF. CDR3 nucleotides: TGTGCCAGCAGCGTAACTCCTGCTAGTGGCTACACCTTC.